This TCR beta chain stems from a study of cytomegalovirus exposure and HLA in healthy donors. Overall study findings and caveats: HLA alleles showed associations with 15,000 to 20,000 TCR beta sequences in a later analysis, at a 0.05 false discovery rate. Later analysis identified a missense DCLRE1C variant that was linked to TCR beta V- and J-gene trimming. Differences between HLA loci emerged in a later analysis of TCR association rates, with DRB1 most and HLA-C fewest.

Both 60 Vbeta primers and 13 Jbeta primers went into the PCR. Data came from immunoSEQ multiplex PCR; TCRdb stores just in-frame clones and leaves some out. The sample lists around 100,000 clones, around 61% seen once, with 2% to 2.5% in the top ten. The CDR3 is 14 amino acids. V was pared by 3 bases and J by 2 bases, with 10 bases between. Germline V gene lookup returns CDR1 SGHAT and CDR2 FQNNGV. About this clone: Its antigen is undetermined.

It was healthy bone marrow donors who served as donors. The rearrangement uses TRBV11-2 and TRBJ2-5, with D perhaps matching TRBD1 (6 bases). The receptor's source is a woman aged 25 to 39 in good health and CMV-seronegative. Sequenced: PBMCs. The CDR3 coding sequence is TGTGCCAGCAGCTTTTCAGGGGAACAAGAGACCCAGTACTTC. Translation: CASSFSGEQETQYF.